The entry below describes one TCR beta chain. The data derive from a study of blood T cell repertoires in COVID-19. As originally analysed: Estimation of nucleated cell counts relied on the amplification of reference gene primers. The table came from immunoSEQ multiplex PCR; TCRdb's copy has only in-frame clones and leaves some out. V and J calls and clone size are those listed in that table; D and trimming were worked out from the DNA. The repertoire holds 350,000 to 450,000 clones, with about nine tenths as singletons. This clonotype was obtained from a woman between 35 and 50 years old with COVID-19, enrolled during active disease. The specimen sequenced was peripheral blood.

The CDR3 protein is CASSLGLSGQGASYEQYF. The CDR3 coding sequence is TGTGCCAGCAGCTTAGGGTTATCGGGTCAGGGGGCTTCCTACGAGCAGTACTTC. The J gene is TRBJ2-7, the V gene TRBV7-9; TRBD1 aligns across 8 bases. Per the germline V gene, CDR1 is SEHNR and CDR2 is FQNEAQ (reference sequence). The J segment lost 1 base and the V segment lost 1 base, leaving 12 bases of the junction unmatched. CDR3 length: 18 residues. Full variable domain (outside the CDR3, taken from reference TRBV7-9 and TRBJ2-7): DTGVSQNPRHKITKRGQNVTFRCDPISEHNRLYWYRQTLGQGPEFLTYFQNEAQLEKSRLLSDRFSAERPKGSFSTLEIQRTEQGDSAMYLCASSLGLSGQGASYEQYFGPGTRLTVT.